These T cell receptor beta chains were read from a single sample in a study of quantifying T cell responses using KT2 cells. A single record per CDR3 protein comes from TCRdb applying MiXCR to the UMI-ligation and nested PCR reads. This repertoire shows around 56,000 distinct CDR3 sequences, roughly 12% found once; its top ten account for about 9.7%. The sample consisted of PBMCs spiked with cells of the T cell clone KT2. The receptors here all came from a human donor. CDR3s include the opening cysteine and the closing phenylalanine or tryptophan. The order of the fields is J gene, clone size, V gene, D gene, CDR3 protein, CDR3 DNA. A D gene is named only where the DNA matches it firmly. Part of the rows lack a size; the others show once, few, many or a class for expanded clones.

TRBJ2-5 | few | TRBV2 | TRBD2 | CASTLGTSGGQETQYF | TGTGCCAGCACCTTGGGGACTAGCGGGGGTCAAGAGACCCAGTACTTC
TRBJ1-1 | few | TRBV29-1 | TRBD1 | CSTRTGGTEAFF | TGCAGCACAAGGACAGGGGGGACTGAAGCTTTCTTT
TRBJ1-2 | few | TRBV29-1 | - | CSVHGGLANYGYTF | TGCAGCGTCCACGGGGGTTTGGCTAACTATGGCTACACCTTC
TRBJ1-2 | many | TRBV3-1 | - | CASSQELRGHYGYTF | TGTGCCAGCAGCCAAGAACTCAGGGGCCACTATGGCTACACCTTC
TRBJ2-1 | few | TRBV4-2 | - | CASSQDDQGEPYNEQFF | TGTGCCAGCAGCCAAGACGACCAGGGCGAACCCTACAATGAGCAGTTCTTC
TRBJ1-1 | - | TRBV6-1 | - | CASSEGLASYEAFF | TGTGCCAGCAGTGAAGGTCTAGCTTCATATGAAGCTTTCTTT
TRBJ1-5 | many | TRBV12-3/TRBV12-4 | - | CASSLLGQGNQPQHF | TGTGCCAGCAGTTTACTGGGTCAGGGCAATCAGCCCCAGCATTTT
TRBJ2-1 | few | TRBV3-1 | - | CASSQGSSTWEQFF | TGTGCCAGCAGCCAAGGGAGCTCTACATGGGAGCAGTTCTTC
TRBJ2-3 | - | TRBV25-1 | TRBD2 | CASSEVGGLAEDTQYF | TGTGCCAGCAGTGAAGTGGGCGGACTAGCGGAAGATACGCAGTATTTT
TRBJ2-7 | - | TRBV28 | TRBD2 | CASSSPSGSRYEQYF | TGTGCCAGCAGTTCCCCTAGCGGGAGTCGGTACGAGCAGTACTTC
TRBJ2-2 | once | TRBV2 | - | CASNMLANTGELFF | TGTGCCAGCAACATGTTAGCCAACACCGGGGAGCTGTTTTTT
TRBJ2-1 | - | TRBV5-1 | - | CASRETSSYNEQFF | TGCGCCAGCAGAGAGACTAGCTCCTACAATGAGCAGTTCTTC
TRBJ2-2 | many | TRBV5-1 | - | CASSPRLEGRTGELFF | TGCGCCAGCAGCCCCAGGCTGGAGGGGCGGACCGGGGAGCTGTTTTTT
TRBJ2-7 | few | TRBV27 | TRBD2 | CASSPGLAVFYEQYF | TGTGCCAGCAGCCCGGGACTAGCGGTTTTTTACGAGCAGTACTTC
TRBJ2-1 | many | TRBV11-3 | TRBD2 | CASSSLSSGRIYNEQFF | TGTGCCAGCAGCTCCCTTTCGAGCGGGAGAATTTACAATGAGCAGTTCTTC
TRBJ1-5 | few | TRBV11-2 | TRBD1 | CASSPGTGRLQPQHF | TGTGCCAGCAGTCCCGGGACAGGGAGGCTTCAGCCCCAGCATTTT
TRBJ2-7 | few | TRBV11-2 | - | CASSPDLPSYEQYF | TGTGCCAGCAGCCCCGACTTACCCTCCTACGAGCAGTACTTC
TRBJ2-1 | - | TRBV2 | TRBD1 | CASSPSTGDNEQFF | TGTGCCAGCTCTCCGAGCACAGGGGATAATGAGCAGTTCTTC
TRBJ2-3 | - | TRBV7-2 | TRBD2 | CASSLVASGRAISTDTQYF | TGTGCCAGCAGCTTAGTAGCTAGCGGGAGGGCCATAAGCACAGATACGCAGTATTTT
TRBJ1-1 | many | TRBV7-8 | TRBD1 | CASSFLQGAWTEAFF | TGTGCCAGCAGCTTTCTGCAGGGGGCTTGGACTGAAGCTTTCTTT
TRBJ2-5 | few | TRBV5-4 | - | CASSDPGQQETQYF | TGTGCCAGCAGCGACCCCGGGCAGCAAGAGACCCAGTACTTC
TRBJ1-2 | many | TRBV6-5 | - | CASKGDHYGYTF | TGTGCCAGCAAAGGGGACCACTATGGCTACACCTTC
TRBJ2-7 | many | TRBV5-1 | - | CASSLDATPNYEQYF | TGCGCCAGCAGCTTGGATGCGACACCTAACTACGAGCAGTACTTC
TRBJ2-5 | many | TRBV9 | - | CASSRGASEETQYF | TGTGCCAGCAGCAGGGGGGCGAGTGAAGAGACCCAGTACTTC
TRBJ1-2 | few | TRBV7-9 | TRBD1 | CASSFNIGDRAYGYTF | TGTGCCAGCAGCTTTAATATTGGGGACAGGGCCTATGGCTACACCTTC
TRBJ1-1 | few | TRBV6-5 | - | CASSYNGRLNTEAFF | TGTGCCAGCAGTTACAATGGACGGCTGAACACTGAAGCTTTCTTT
TRBJ2-3 | - | TRBV20-1 | - | CSARNPAVVFTDTQYF | TGCAGTGCCCGGAACCCGGCCGTAGTTTTCACAGATACGCAGTATTTT
TRBJ2-5 | few | TRBV20-1 | TRBD2 | CSAGLASNQETQYF | TGCAGTGCAGGACTAGCGAGCAACCAAGAGACCCAGTACTTC
TRBJ2-3 | - | TRBV5-1 | - | CASSGSTDTQYF | TGCGCCAGCAGCGGATCCACAGATACGCAGTATTTT
TRBJ2-1 | many | TRBV7-2 | TRBD2 | CASSWSGTSGLYNEQFF | TGTGCCAGCAGCTGGAGCGGGACTAGCGGCTTATACAATGAGCAGTTCTTC
TRBJ1-5 | many | TRBV19 | - | CASSIVGHQPQHF | TGTGCCAGTAGTATTGTAGGGCATCAGCCCCAGCATTTT
TRBJ2-5 | - | TRBV29-1 | - | CSVESGPGETQYF | TGCAGCGTTGAGTCAGGACCAGGGGAGACCCAGTACTTC
TRBJ2-6 | few | TRBV12-3/TRBV12-4 | - | CATRLTGSTGANVLTF | TGTGCCACACGACTGACAGGAAGTACTGGGGCCAACGTCCTGACTTTC
TRBJ2-2 | few | TRBV6-2/TRBV6-3 | TRBD2 | CASSYVWVQRGRNTGELFF | TGTGCCAGCAGTTATGTTTGGGTTCAGCGGGGGCGGAACACCGGGGAGCTGTTTTTT
TRBJ2-3 | few | TRBV11-3 | - | CASSLDGNTDTQYF | TGTGCCAGCAGCTTAGACGGAAACACAGATACGCAGTATTTT
TRBJ1-6 | - | TRBV6-5 | TRBD1 | CASSDSGTGSAPLHF | TGTGCCAGCTCAGACTCCGGGACAGGGAGCGCACCCCTCCACTTT
TRBJ1-1 | many | TRBV15 | - | CATSRPALAEAFF | TGTGCCACCAGCAGACCGGCTTTGGCTGAAGCTTTCTTT
TRBJ1-2 | few | TRBV6-2/TRBV6-3 | TRBD1 | CASRRLRQTGSDSYGYTF | TGTGCCAGCAGACGACTACGCCAGACAGGGTCAGATAGCTATGGCTACACCTTC
TRBJ2-5 | - | TRBV27 | - | CASSLVPSRGETQYF | TGTGCCAGCAGTTTAGTGCCATCACGGGGGGAGACCCAGTACTTC
TRBJ2-5 | - | TRBV5-4 | TRBD1 | CASRTGTEETQYF | TGTGCCAGCAGAACCGGGACAGAAGAGACCCAGTACTTC
TRBJ2-7 | - | TRBV11-2 | - | CASSLVAGSQDEQYF | TGTGCCAGCAGCTTAGTAGCCGGGAGCCAGGACGAGCAGTACTTC
TRBJ1-2 | - | TRBV5-1 | - | CASSLDQASRNYGYTF | TGCGCCAGCAGCTTGGATCAGGCTTCTCGTAATTATGGCTACACCTTC
TRBJ2-1 | - | TRBV12-3/TRBV12-4 | - | CASSLEVSYNEQFF | TGTGCCAGCAGTTTGGAGGTGTCCTACAATGAGCAGTTCTTC
TRBJ2-7 | many | TRBV5-6 | - | CASRFETGFGEQYF | TGTGCCAGCAGATTTGAGACAGGATTCGGCGAGCAGTACTTC